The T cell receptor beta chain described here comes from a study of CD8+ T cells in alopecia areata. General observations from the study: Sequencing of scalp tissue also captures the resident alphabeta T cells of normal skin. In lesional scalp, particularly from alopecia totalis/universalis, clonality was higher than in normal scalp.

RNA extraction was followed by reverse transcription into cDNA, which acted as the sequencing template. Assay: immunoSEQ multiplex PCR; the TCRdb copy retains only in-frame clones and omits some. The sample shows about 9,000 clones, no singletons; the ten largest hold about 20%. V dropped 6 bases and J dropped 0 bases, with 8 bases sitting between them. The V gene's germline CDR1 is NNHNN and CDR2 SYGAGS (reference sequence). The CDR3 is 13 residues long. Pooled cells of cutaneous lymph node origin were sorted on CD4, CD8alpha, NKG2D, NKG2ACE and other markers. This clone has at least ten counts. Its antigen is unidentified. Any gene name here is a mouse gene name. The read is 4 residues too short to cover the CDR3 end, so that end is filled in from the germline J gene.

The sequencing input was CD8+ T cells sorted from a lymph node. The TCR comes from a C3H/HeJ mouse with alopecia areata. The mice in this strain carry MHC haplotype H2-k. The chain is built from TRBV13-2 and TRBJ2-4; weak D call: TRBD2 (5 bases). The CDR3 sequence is CASAGLSQNTLYF. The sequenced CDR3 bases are TGTGCCAGCGCCGGACTTAGTCAAAAC.